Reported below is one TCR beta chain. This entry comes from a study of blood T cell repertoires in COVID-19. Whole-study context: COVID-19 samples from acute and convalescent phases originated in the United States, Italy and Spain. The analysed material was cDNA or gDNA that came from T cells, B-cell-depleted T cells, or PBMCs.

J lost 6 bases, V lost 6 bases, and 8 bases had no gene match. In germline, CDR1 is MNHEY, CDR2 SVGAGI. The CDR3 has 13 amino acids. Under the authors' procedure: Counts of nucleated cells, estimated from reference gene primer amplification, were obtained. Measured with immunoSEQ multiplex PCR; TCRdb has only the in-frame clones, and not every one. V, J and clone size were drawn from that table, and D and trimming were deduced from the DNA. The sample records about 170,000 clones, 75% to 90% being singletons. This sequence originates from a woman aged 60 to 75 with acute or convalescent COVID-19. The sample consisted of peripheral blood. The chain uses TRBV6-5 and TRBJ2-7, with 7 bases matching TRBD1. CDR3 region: CASRTGKLGEQYF. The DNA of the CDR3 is TGTGCCAGCAGGACAGGGAAGCTAGGCGAGCAGTACTTC.